This TCR beta chain was sequenced for a study of blood T cell repertoires in COVID-19. About the study: Sites across the United States, Italy and Spain contributed samples from acute and convalescent COVID-19.

Source study methods: The assay estimated nucleated cells by amplifying reference gene primers. The protocol was immunoSEQ multiplex PCR, while the TCRdb copy is restricted to in-frame clones and leaves out a portion. The DNA was the basis for D and trimming; V, J and clone size are from that table. The data show about 230,000 clones, about 83% seen once. The germline gives CDR1 SGHNT, CDR2 YENEEA. V gave up 5 bases and J gave up 5 bases; unmatched junction bases: 8. This CDR3 is 14 amino acids long. The V and J genes are TRBV11-3 and TRBJ2-7; 8 bases are a match to TRBD1. The clonotype comes from a man aged 40-49 years with active or convalescent COVID-19. The sequencing input was peripheral blood. The CDR3, as DNA: TGTGCCAGCAGCAAGGGACAGGTTATAGACGAGCAGTACTTC. Protein sequence: CASSKGQVIDEQYF. Complete variable domain (other parts from reference TRBV11-3 and TRBJ2-7): EAGVVQSPRYKIIEKKQPVAFWCNPISGHNTLYWYLQNLGQGPELLIRYENEEAVDDSQLPKDRFSAERLKGVDSTLKIQPAELGDSAVYLCASSKGQVIDEQYFGPGTRLTVT.